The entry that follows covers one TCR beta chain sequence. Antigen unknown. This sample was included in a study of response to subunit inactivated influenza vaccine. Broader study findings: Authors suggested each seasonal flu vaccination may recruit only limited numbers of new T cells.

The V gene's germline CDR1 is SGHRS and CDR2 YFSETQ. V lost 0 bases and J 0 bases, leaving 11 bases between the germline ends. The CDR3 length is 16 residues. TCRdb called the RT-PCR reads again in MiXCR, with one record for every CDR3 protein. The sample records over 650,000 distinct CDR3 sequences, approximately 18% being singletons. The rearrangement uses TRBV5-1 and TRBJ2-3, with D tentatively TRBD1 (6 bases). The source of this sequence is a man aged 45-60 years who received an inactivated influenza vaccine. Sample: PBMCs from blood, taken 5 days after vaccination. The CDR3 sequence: CASSLEGHPSTDTQYF. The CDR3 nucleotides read TGCGCCAGCAGCTTGGAGGGACACCCTAGCACAGATACGCAGTATTTT.